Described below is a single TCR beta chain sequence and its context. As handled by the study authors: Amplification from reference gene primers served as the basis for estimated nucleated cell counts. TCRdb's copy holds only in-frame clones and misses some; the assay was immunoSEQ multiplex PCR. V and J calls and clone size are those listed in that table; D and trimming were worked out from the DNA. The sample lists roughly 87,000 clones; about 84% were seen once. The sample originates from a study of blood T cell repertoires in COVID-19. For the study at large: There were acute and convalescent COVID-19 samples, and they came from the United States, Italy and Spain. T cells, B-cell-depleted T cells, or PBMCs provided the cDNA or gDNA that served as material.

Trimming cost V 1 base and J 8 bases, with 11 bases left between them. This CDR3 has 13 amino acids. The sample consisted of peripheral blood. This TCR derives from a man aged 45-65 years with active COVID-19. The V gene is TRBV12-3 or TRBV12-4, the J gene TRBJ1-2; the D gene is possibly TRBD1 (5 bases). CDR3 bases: TGTGCCAGCAGTTTAGGTGGGGGAGGCGGCTACACCTTC. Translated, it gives CASSLGGGGGYTF.